These 9 T cell receptor beta chains share one sample of origin, sequenced in a study of blood T cell repertoires in COVID-19. Here immunoSEQ multiplex PCR was the method, and the copy in TCRdb shows in-frame clones only, minus some. The sample contains about 340,000 clones, roughly 90% of which appear only once. Sequencing used peripheral blood. The receptors derive from a woman aged 60-75 years with COVID-19, enrolled during active disease.

The sample holds one count of this clone. V gene TRBV10-2 combines with J gene TRBJ2-7; D is uncertain. This CDR3 has 13 amino acids. V was pared by 7 bases and J by 1 base, with 11 bases between. Germline CDR1 is WSHSY and CDR2 is SAAADI. In nucleotides, the CDR3 is TGCGCCAGCATGGTAGGCGGATCCTACGAGCAGTACTTC. This sequence encodes CASMVGGSYEQYF.

The chain carries TRBV21-1 and TRBJ2-3; the table gives TRBD2 as D, unverified against the DNA. TRBV21-1 is noted as a pseudogene. The CDR3 consists of 14 residues. The CDR3, as DNA: TGTGCCAGCAGCTTACGAGTTGTCGTAGATACGCAGTATTTT. Its protein product is CASSLRVVVDTQYF.

The chain combines TRBV21-1 with TRBJ1-6. TRBV21-1 is termed a pseudogene. The CDR3 covers 14 residues. The DNA for the CDR3 is TGTGCCTCGTCCGGGTTTACATATAATTCACCCCTCCACTTT. Amino acids: CASSGFTYNSPLHF.

This chain connects TRBV6-5 to TRBJ1-2, with TRBD1 matching over 8 bases. CDR1 and CDR2 (germline): MNHEY, SVGAGI. V was clipped by 0 bases and J by 8 bases; unmatched bases: 8. This CDR3 comprises 15 residues. The CDR3 here is CASSYSTGQGGGYTF. CDR3 bases: TGTGCCAGCAGTTACTCGACAGGACAGGGAGGGGGCTACACCTTC.

This chain connects TRBV5-1 to TRBJ1-3; TRBD1 agrees at 8 bases. The CDR3 contains 18 residues. The V and J ends lost 0 bases and 0 bases, in that order; junction bases with no gene match: 8. Germline CDR1 SGHRS, CDR2 YFSETQ. The CDR3 protein is CASSLVPRTGSSGNTIYF. CDR3 coding DNA: TGCGCCAGCAGCTTGGTTCCCCGGACAGGGAGCTCTGGAAACACCATATATTTT.

About this clone itself: Other DNA sequences in the sample encode the same CDR3. The chain recombines TRBV18 with TRBJ2-5, with D hard to call. Germline values: CDR1 KGHSH, CDR2 LQKENI. The CDR3 length is 13 residues. V lost 0 bases to trimming and J lost 3 bases, with 5 bases between them. The CDR3 coding sequence is TGTGCCAGCTCACCACCATCGGAAGAGACCCAGTACTTC. Translating it yields CASSPPSEETQYF.

The CDR3 sequence is CSVAVEAMREQYF. The DNA of the CDR3 is TGCAGCGTTGCAGTGGAGGCAATGAGGGAGCAGTACTTC. The V gene is TRBV29-1, the J gene TRBJ2-7; D is possibly TRBD2 (5 bases). There are 13 residues in the CDR3. The V gene lost 4 bases and the J gene lost 7 bases, with 17 bases spanning the gap. Germline CDR1 SQVTM, CDR2 ANQGSEA.

This clone appeared a single time. V and J are TRBV4-1 and TRBJ1-5; 10 bases are shared with TRBD1. Germline-derived CDR1 and CDR2 are MGHRA and YSYEKL. This CDR3 is built from 14 residues. V lost 3 bases and J lost 6; bases outside the gene matches: 2. The CDR3 sequence: CASSQTGGGQPQHF. The CDR3 bases are TGCGCCAGCAGCCAGACAGGGGGCGGTCAGCCCCAGCATTTT.

The rearrangement links TRBV5-5 to TRBJ2-7; D is undetermined. Between the trimmed V and J ends, which lost 0 bases and 0 bases, there was a span of 13 bases. Germline CDR1 SGHKS, CDR2 YYEKEE (reference sequence). CDR3 length: 16 residues. This CDR3 is CASSLASLPSSYEQYF. As DNA, the CDR3 is TGTGCCAGCAGCTTGGCTTCCCTTCCGAGCTCCTACGAGCAGTACTTC. Using reference TRBV5-5 and TRBJ2-7 for the parts outside the CDR3, the full variable domain is DAGVTQSPTHLIKTRGQQVTLRCSPISGHKSVSWYQQVLGQGPQFIFQYYEKEERGRGNFPDRFSARQFPNYSSELNVNALLLGDSALYLCASSLASLPSSYEQYFGPGTRLTVT.